The 18 T cell receptor beta chains below come from one sample, sequenced in a study of graft-versus-host responses after intestinal transplantation. The protocol was immunoSEQ multiplex PCR, while the TCRdb copy is restricted to in-frame clones and leaves out a portion. There are 10,000 or so clones in the sample; 90% to 95% occur only once, and approximately 16% lies in the top ten. The source was bone marrow, collected around 500 days after intestinal transplantation. These receptors were taken from a human patient who received an intestinal transplant, so some T cells may come from the graft donor.

This clone was seen a few times. The V call is TRBV27, the J call TRBJ1-5, with TRBD1 matching 7 bases. J lost 4 bases, V lost 1 base, and 4 bases had no gene match. This CDR3 region has 15 residues. CDR1 and CDR2 from the germline V gene are MNHEY and SMNVEV (reference sequence). The CDR3 DNA reads as TGTGCCAGCAGTTTATGGTCAGGGGGGAATCAGCCCCAGCATTTT. Its translation is CASSLWSGGNQPQHF.

The gene calls are TRBV28 and TRBJ2-2, with TRBD2 identical over 7 bases. The length of the CDR3 is 15 residues. The V and J ends lost 4 bases and 4 bases, in that order; junction bases with no gene match: 6. Germline V gives CDR1 MDHEN, CDR2 SYDVKM. For the CDR3, the DNA is TGTGCCAGCAGTTACCAGGGAGGGGTCACCGGGGAGCTGTTTTTT. Protein product: CASSYQGGVTGELFF. Filled out from reference TRBV28 and TRBJ2-2, the complete variable domain reads DVKVTQSSRYLVKRTGEKVFLECVQDMDHENMFWYRQDPGLGLRLIYFSYDVKMKEKGDIPEGYSVSREKKERFSLILESASTNQTSMYLCASSYQGGVTGELFFGEGSRLTVL.

The V call is TRBV10-1, the J call TRBJ2-7; D tentatively reads TRBD1 or TRBD2 (7 bases each). Trimming cost V 0 bases and J 2 bases, with 11 bases left between them. From germline, CDR1 is WNHNN and CDR2 SYGVQD (reference sequence). The CDR3 is made up of 15 amino acids. The CDR3 coding sequence is TGCGCCAGCAGTGAGTCGAGCGGGACAGCCTACGAGCAGTACTTC. This codes for CASSESSGTAYEQYF.

The rearrangement uses TRBV19 and TRBJ2-1, with D tentatively TRBD1 or TRBD2 (5 bases each). Germline CDR1 LNHDA, CDR2 SQIVND (reference sequence). Trimming pared 5 bases from V and 3 bases from J, leaving 14 bases between. The CDR3 has 15 residues. The CDR3 coding sequence is TGTGCCAGTAGTGCCGCCCAGGGAGACTACAATGAGCAGTTCTTC. This translates into CASSAAQGDYNEQFF.

The J gene is TRBJ2-7, the V gene TRBV19; D unresolved. V lost 1 base to trimming and J lost 3 bases, with 7 bases between them. Germline V CDR1 and CDR2: LNHDA, SQIVND (reference sequence). The CDR3 consists of 13 residues. CDR3 residues: CASSIGRIYEQYF. Written as DNA, the CDR3 is TGTGCCAGTAGTATAGGACGGATCTACGAGCAGTACTTC.

The CDR3 DNA reads as TGTGCCAGCAGCTTTATTGGGTCACCCCTCCACTTT. This translates into CASSFIGSPLHF. V usage is TRBV5-6 and J usage is TRBJ1-6; D gene ambiguous. The CDR3 contains 12 residues. V was trimmed by 2 bases and J by 10 bases, leaving 7 bases between them. Looked up from germline, CDR1 is SGHDT and CDR2 is YYEEEE.

The chain is built from TRBV7-3 and TRBJ1-1; TRBD1 might be the D (5 bases). There are 13 residues in the CDR3. Germline V gene data show CDR1 as SGHTA and CDR2 as FQGTGA. V lost 3 bases to trimming and J lost 8 bases, with 13 bases between them. Here the CDR3 DNA reads TGTGCCAGCAGCTTGGGGCCAATAACGGAAGCTTTCTTT. This translates into CASSLGPITEAFF.

V is TRBV4-2 and J is TRBJ1-4, with 10 bases aligning to TRBD1. CDR1 is LGHNA, CDR2 YNFKEQ, per germline. J was trimmed by 8 bases and V by 3 bases; bases with no gene match: 9. The CDR3 runs 16 residues. This CDR3 is CASSHETGTGEEKLFF. For the CDR3, the DNA is TGTGCCAGCAGCCACGAGACCGGGACAGGGGAAGAAAAACTGTTTTTT.

This chain links TRBV11-2 with TRBJ2-7; 11 positions agree with TRBD2. V gave up 5 bases and J gave up 1 base; unmatched junction bases: 4. Germline V gives CDR1 SGHAT, CDR2 FQNNGV. The CDR3 spans 15 residues. Here the CDR3 DNA reads TGTGCCAGCAGCAAGACTAGCGGGACATCCTACGAGCAGTACTTC. Translated: CASSKTSGTSYEQYF.

The chain employs TRBV7-8 and TRBJ2-1, with D tentatively TRBD1 (6 bases). Trimming removed 5 bases from V and 9 bases from J, with 26 bases in between. The CDR3 consists of 17 residues. CDR1 SGHVS and CDR2 FQNEAQ come from the germline V gene. The chain's CDR3 is CASSPEQQGEVHGEQFF. CDR3 nucleotides: TGTGCCAGCAGCCCAGAACAACAGGGAGAGGTGCACGGTGAGCAGTTCTTC.

The chain employs TRBV4-1 and TRBJ2-5; D perhaps matches TRBD2 (7 bases). Between the trimmed V and J ends, which lost 0 bases and 5 bases, there was a span of 19 bases. The CDR3 runs to 17 residues. Germline loops: CDR1 MGHRA, CDR2 YSYEKL. The CDR3 sequence: CASSQDREGGLTETQYF. The CDR3 DNA sequence: TGCGCCAGCAGCCAAGATAGGGAGGGGGGTCTAACGGAGACCCAGTACTTC.

The V and J genes are TRBV2 and TRBJ2-1; 10 bases are shared with TRBD2. V gave up 8 bases and J gave up 10 bases; unmatched junction bases: 11. Looked up from germline, CDR1 is SNHLY and CDR2 is FYNNEI. The CDR3 sequence is 14 residues long. The CDR3 nucleotides read TGTGCCAGCGGAGGACTAGCGGAGGGGAGCGAGCAGTTCTTC. As protein: CASGGLAEGSEQFF.

The chain recombines TRBV6-1 with TRBJ1-2, with D possibly matching TRBD1 (5 bases). Germline V lookup: CDR1 MNHNS, CDR2 SASEGT. This CDR3 is 15 amino acids long. V lost 2 bases and J lost 3, with 13 bases in between. CDR3: CASSESRDLHYGYTF. CDR3 nucleotides: TGTGCCAGCAGTGAATCCCGGGACCTACACTATGGCTACACCTTC.

V gene TRBV15 combines with J gene TRBJ2-7; possible D gene TRBD2, 5 bases. The length of the CDR3 is 15 residues. Germline V gene sequence: CDR1 LNHNV, CDR2 YYDKDF (reference sequence). Trimming left V 0 bases short and J 5 bases short, with 14 bases between. CDR3 bases: TGTGCCACCAGCAGAGATAGCGAGGGCCTTCACGAGCAGTACTTC. Its translation is CATSRDSEGLHEQYF.

This rearrangement joins TRBV13 to TRBJ2-1; 13 nucleotides match TRBD2. Germline V lookup: CDR1 PRHDT, CDR2 FYEKMQ (reference sequence). The V gene end was trimmed by 5 bases and the J gene end by 8 bases; junction bases not matched to a gene: 9. The CDR3 loop spans 16 amino acids. The CDR3: CASSPRTSGRPHEQFF. For the CDR3, the DNA is TGTGCCAGCAGCCCCCGGACTAGCGGGAGACCCCATGAGCAGTTCTTC.

The V call is TRBV13, the J call TRBJ1-5, with D uncertain. Between the trimmed V and J ends, which lost 0 bases and 0 bases, there was a span of 6 bases. This CDR3 is 15 amino acids long. Looked up from germline, CDR1 is PRHDT and CDR2 is FYEKMQ (reference sequence). The CDR3 protein is CASSLGTDSNQPQHF. The CDR3 region has the DNA TGTGCCAGCAGCTTAGGGACGGATAGCAATCAGCCCCAGCATTTT.

The V call is TRBV6-6, the J call TRBJ2-1; 13 bases are shared with TRBD2. The CDR3 covers 15 residues. The germline V gene encodes CDR1 MNHNY and CDR2 SVGAGI (reference sequence). V trimming: 5 bases; J trimming: 7 bases; junction bases outside the gene matches: 5. CDR3 coding DNA: TGTGCCAGCAGTCTGCCGGGACTAGCGGGGAATGAGCAGTTCTTC. Translated: CASSLPGLAGNEQFF.

The chain uses TRBV5-1 and TRBJ1-5; 8 nucleotides match TRBD1. This CDR3 region has 19 residues. Trimming removed 4 bases from V and 2 bases from J; junction bases left unmatched: 17. Germline values: CDR1 SGHRS, CDR2 YFSETQ. CDR3 in amino acids: CASSPLTGEVMVGNQPQHF. CDR3 nucleotide sequence: TGCGCCAGCAGCCCACTGACAGGGGAGGTCATGGTCGGCAATCAGCCCCAGCATTTT. The whole variable domain, filled in from reference TRBV5-1 and TRBJ1-5, reads KAGVTQTPRYLIKTRGQQVTLSCSPISGHRSVSWYQQTPGQGLQFLFEYFSETQRNKGNFPGRFSGRQFSNSRSEMNVSTLELGDSALYLCASSPLTGEVMVGNQPQHFGDGTRLSIL.